The clone carrying this T cell receptor (beta chain) came up a few times. A single record per CDR3 protein comes from TCRdb applying MiXCR to the 5' RACE reads. The sample shows tens of thousands of distinct CDR3 sequences, approximately 8.4% of them seen only once. This CDR3 contains 12 residues. V was clipped by 2 bases and J by 3 bases, with 6 bases between them. Germline assignment: CDR1 SGHRS and CDR2 YFSETQ. This specimen belongs to a study of early T cells in non-severe SARS-CoV-2 infection. The chain recombines TRBV5-1 with TRBJ2-7, with D hard to call. What was sequenced was whole blood. This receptor was taken from an adult who was a healthcare worker with PCR-confirmed SARS-CoV-2 infection or an uninfected control (not recorded which). In DNA, the CDR3 is TGCGCCAGCAGCTTCAACAGCTACGAGCAGTACTTC. This sequence encodes CASSFNSYEQYF.